The 6 T cell receptor beta chains reported below all come from one sample, sequenced in a study of Ad26.COV2.S vaccination and SARS-CoV-2 variants. The method was immunoSEQ multiplex PCR; TCRdb's version includes in-frame clones alone and lacks a portion of them. The sample has 350,000 to 600,000 clones; 89% are singletons. Treatment indicated: around 19 received Ad26.COV2.S at low or high dose, single or two shots; several received placebo; per-sample allocation not given. Repertoires come from day 63 after the first vaccine or placebo injection. The source was peripheral blood, collected in a trial of Ad26.COV2.S vaccine versus placebo. The receptors here all came from a person between 18 and 60 years old who received the Ad26.COV2.S COVID-19 vaccine or a placebo.

The J gene is TRBJ2-7, the V gene TRBV6-1, with 8 bases aligning to TRBD1. The V gene's germline CDR1 is MNHNS and CDR2 SASEGT. The CDR3 loop spans 16 amino acids. After removal of 1 base from V and 3 bases from J, the junction contained 8 bases not matched to a gene. The CDR3 region is CASSEGLDRVRYEQYF. In nucleotides, the CDR3 is TGTGCCAGCAGTGAAGGCTTGGACAGGGTGCGCTACGAGCAGTACTTC.

The rearrangement links TRBV30 to TRBJ2-6; tentative D call: TRBD1 (5 bases). Looked up from germline, CDR1 is GTSNPN and CDR2 is SVGIG (reference sequence). V lost 8 bases and J 0 bases, leaving 14 bases between the germline ends. This CDR3 region has 15 residues. The CDR3 protein is CAADILVSGANVLTF. The CDR3 bases are TGTGCCGCGGACATACTGGTCTCTGGGGCCAACGTCCTGACTTTC.

The chain recombines TRBV5-1 with TRBJ2-3; 8 bases agree with TRBD1. CDR3 length equals 13 residues. Germline values: CDR1 SGHRS, CDR2 YFSETQ. In DNA form, the CDR3 reads TGCGCAAGTCAGGACAGGGTCACAGATACGCAGTATTTT. Translation gives CASQDRVTDTQYF.

V and J are TRBV9 and TRBJ2-1; possibly TRBD2 for D (5 bases). Trimming stripped 4 bases from V and 7 bases from J, with 24 bases between. The CDR3 runs 17 residues. In germline, CDR1 is SGDLS, CDR2 YYNGEE. The CDR3 DNA reads TGTGCCAGCAGCCTACCACATGGTGGAGGACCTAATAATGAGCAGTTCTTC. Its protein product is CASSLPHGGGPNNEQFF.

CDR3 residues: CASSRTYNEQFF. The CDR3 nucleotides read TGTGCCAGCAGCCGAACGTACAATGAGCAGTTCTTC. This chain joins TRBV5-4 and TRBJ2-1; no clear D. The germline gives CDR1 SGHNT, CDR2 YYREEE (reference sequence). The V end lost 4 bases, the J end lost 4 bases, and 6 bases lay between the germline ends. This CDR3 region has 12 residues.

The chain joins TRBV30 to TRBJ2-2; D gene ambiguous. Germline loops: CDR1 GTSNPN, CDR2 SVGIG (reference sequence). CDR3 length: 12 amino acids. V was pared by 1 base and J by 3 bases, with 3 bases between. The CDR3 nucleotides are TGTGCCTGGAGTGCCCACACCGGGGAGCTGTTTTTT. Translation gives CAWSAHTGELFF. The variable domain in full, with the rest retrieved from reference TRBV30 and TRBJ2-2, is SQTIHQWPATLVQPVGSPLSLECTVEGTSNPNLYWYRQAAGRGLQLLFYSVGIGQISSEVPQNLSASRPQDRQFILSSKKLLLSDSGFYLCAWSAHTGELFFGEGSRLTVL.